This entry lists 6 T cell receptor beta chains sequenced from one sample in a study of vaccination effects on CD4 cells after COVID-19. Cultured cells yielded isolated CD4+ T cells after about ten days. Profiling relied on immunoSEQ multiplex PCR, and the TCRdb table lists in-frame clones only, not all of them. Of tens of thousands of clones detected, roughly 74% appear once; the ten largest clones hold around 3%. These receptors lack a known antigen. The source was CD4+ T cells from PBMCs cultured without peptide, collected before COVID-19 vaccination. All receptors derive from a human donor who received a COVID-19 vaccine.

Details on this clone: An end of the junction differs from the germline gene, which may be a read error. CDR3 residues: CASSLGVGSTDTQYF. The DNA of the CDR3 is TGTGCTAGCAGCTTAGGGGTCGGCTCCACAGATACGCAGTATTTT. V is TRBV7-7 and J is TRBJ2-3; TRBD1 is a possible D gene (5 bases). There are 15 residues in the CDR3. Looked up from germline, CDR1 is SSHAT and CDR2 is FNYEAQ (reference sequence). Complete variable domain (other parts from reference TRBV7-7 and TRBJ2-3): GAGVSQSPRYKVTKRGQDVTLRCDPISSHATLYWYQQALGQGPEFLTYFNYEAQPDKSGLPSDRFSAERPEGSISTLTIQRTEQRDSAMYRCASSLGVGSTDTQYFGPGTRLTVL.

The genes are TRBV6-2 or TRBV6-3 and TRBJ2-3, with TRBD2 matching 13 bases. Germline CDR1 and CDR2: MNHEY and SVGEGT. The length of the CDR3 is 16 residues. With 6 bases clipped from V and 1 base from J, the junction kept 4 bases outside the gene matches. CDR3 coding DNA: TGTGCCAGCAGCCGACTAGCGGGGGGACGCACAGATACGCAGTATTTT. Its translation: CASSRLAGGRTDTQYF.

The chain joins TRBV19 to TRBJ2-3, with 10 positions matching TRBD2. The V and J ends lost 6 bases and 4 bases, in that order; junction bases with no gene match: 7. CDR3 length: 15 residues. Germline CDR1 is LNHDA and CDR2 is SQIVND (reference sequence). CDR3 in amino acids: CASSPRSGGADTQYF. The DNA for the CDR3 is TGTGCCAGTAGCCCCCGCAGCGGGGGGGCAGATACGCAGTATTTT.

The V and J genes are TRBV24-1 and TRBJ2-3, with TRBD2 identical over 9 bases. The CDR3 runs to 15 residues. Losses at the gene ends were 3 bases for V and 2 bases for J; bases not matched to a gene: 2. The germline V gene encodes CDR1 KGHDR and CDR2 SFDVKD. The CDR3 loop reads CATSDSGGHTDTQYF. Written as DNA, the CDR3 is TGTGCCACCAGTGATAGCGGGGGGCACACAGATACGCAGTATTTT.

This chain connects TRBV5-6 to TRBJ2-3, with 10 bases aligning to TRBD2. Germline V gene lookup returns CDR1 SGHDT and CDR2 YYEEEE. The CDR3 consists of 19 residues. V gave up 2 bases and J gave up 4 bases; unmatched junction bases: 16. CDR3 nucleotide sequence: TGTGCCAGCAGCTTAAGCTGGAGCGGGGGGGCACCCACCCCAGATACGCAGTATTTT. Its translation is CASSLSWSGGAPTPDTQYF.

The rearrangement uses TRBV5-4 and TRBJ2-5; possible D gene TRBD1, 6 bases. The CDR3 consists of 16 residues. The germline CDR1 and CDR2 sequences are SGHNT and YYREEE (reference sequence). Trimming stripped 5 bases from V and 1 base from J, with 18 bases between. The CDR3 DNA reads TGTGCCAGCAGAGTTAATCAGGGGAGTCGCCAAGAGACCCAGTACTTC. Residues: CASRVNQGSRQETQYF.